A single sample is the source of the 23 T cell receptor beta chains below, sequenced in a study of cytomegalovirus exposure and HLA in healthy donors. Primers included in the PCR were 60 Vbeta and 13 Jbeta primers. Some clones are missing from TCRdb's copy, which holds only in-frame ones; the method was immunoSEQ multiplex PCR. The table records under 110,000 clones, 75% of them present only once. Input material: PBMCs. Receptor source: a man in his fifties or sixties in good health and CMV-seronegative.

The chain links TRBV19 to TRBJ1-5; weak D call: TRBD1 (6 bases). This CDR3 has 15 amino acids. Germline V gene data show CDR1 as LNHDA and CDR2 as SQIVND (reference sequence). V was cut by 1 base and J by 4 bases, with 11 bases left in between. The CDR3 DNA reads as TGTGCCAGTAGTATAGTTACAGGGCAAAATCAGCCCCAGCATTTT. Translated, it gives CASSIVTGQNQPQHF.

V is TRBV7-9 and J is TRBJ2-1; D unresolved. The CDR3 consists of 13 residues. V shed 1 base and J shed 7 bases, with 8 bases lying between them. Germline V gives CDR1 SEHNR, CDR2 FQNEAQ (reference sequence). The CDR3 sequence is CASSLGAANEQFF. The CDR3 region has the DNA TGTGCCAGCAGCTTAGGGGCTGCTAATGAGCAGTTCTTC.

This rearrangement joins TRBV9 to TRBJ1-5; 9 nucleotides align to TRBD1. V trimming: 4 bases; J trimming: 1 base; junction bases outside the gene matches: 6. From germline, CDR1 is SGDLS and CDR2 YYNGEE. The CDR3 has 16 residues. CDR3 bases: TGTGCCAGCAGCCTGGGGACAGGGACGAGCAATCAGCCCCAGCATTTT. Translating gives CASSLGTGTSNQPQHF. Together with reference TRBV9 and TRBJ1-5, the CDR3 gives the full variable domain: DSGVTQTPKHLITATGQRVTLRCSPRSGDLSVYWYQQSLDQGLQFLIQYYNGEERAKGNILERFSAQQFPDLHSELNLSSLELGDSALYFCASSLGTGTSNQPQHFGDGTRLSIL.

A word on this clone: One junction end disagrees with the germline gene, perhaps due to a read error. This chain connects TRBV7-6 to TRBJ2-3, with a weak D call TRBD2 (5 bases). Germline CDR1 and CDR2: SGHVS and FNYEAQ. This CDR3 is built from 15 residues. CDR3 region: CASTLGGTGSDTQYF. CDR3 DNA sequence: TGTGCCAGCACCTTAGGTGGCACGGGATCAGATACGCAGTATTTT.

J is TRBJ2-6 and V is TRBV5-4, with TRBD1 matching 8 bases. V gave up 0 bases and J gave up 0 bases; unmatched junction bases: 11. The germline V gene has CDR1 SGHNT and CDR2 YYREEE (reference sequence). This CDR3 spans 20 amino acids. The DNA for the CDR3 is TGTGCCAGCAGCTTGGACCCCCTCGCAGGGGGCTTCTCTGGGGCCAACGTCCTGACTTTC. Its translation is CASSLDPLAGGFSGANVLTF.

This chain connects TRBV5-1 to TRBJ2-5, with D unresolved. The J call may be in error: the DNA end matches TRBJ2-7 better. The CDR3 is made up of 15 amino acids. Looked up from germline, CDR1 is SGHRS and CDR2 is YFSETQ. CDR3 residues: CASSLRVFSSYEQYF. The DNA of the CDR3 is TGCGCCAGCAGCTTGCGGGTATTTAGCTCCTACGAGCAGTACTTC.

The rearrangement uses TRBV2 and TRBJ2-5; D uncertain. CDR3 length: 13 amino acids. Germline CDR1 reads SNHLY; CDR2 reads FYNNEI. Trimming left V 4 bases short and J 1 base short, with 7 bases between. CDR3 residues: CASSARPQETQYF. The CDR3 DNA sequence: TGTGCCAGCAGTGCCAGGCCCCAAGAGACCCAGTACTTC.

This chain links TRBV6-5 with TRBJ2-7; D call uncertain. The CDR3 sequence is 15 residues long. V was cut by 4 bases and J by 0 bases, with 13 bases left in between. Germline CDR1 is MNHEY and CDR2 is SVGAGI. The CDR3 DNA sequence: TGTGCCAGCAGTTGGCGGCGATCCCCCTCCTACGAGCAGTACTTC. Its translation is CASSWRRSPSYEQYF.

The chain is built from TRBV27 and TRBJ2-2; TRBD1 might be the D (8 bases). Trimming removed 3 bases at V and 5 bases at J, with 13 bases between. From germline, CDR1 is MNHEY and CDR2 SMNVEV (reference sequence). CDR3 length: 15 residues. This CDR3 is CASSFHRGGTGELFF. Here the CDR3 DNA reads TGTGCCAGCAGTTTCCACAGGGGGGGAACCGGGGAGCTGTTTTTT.

The V call is TRBV11-2, the J call TRBJ2-2; 9 bases agree with TRBD1. Trimming cost V 6 bases and J 4 bases; bases outside gene matches: 9. The CDR3 has 16 residues. Looked up from germline, CDR1 is SGHAT and CDR2 is FQNNGV. The chain's CDR3 is CASRKGTGRGTGELFF. In DNA form, the CDR3 reads TGTGCCAGCAGAAAAGGGACAGGGAGGGGCACCGGGGAGCTGTTTTTT.

V usage is TRBV7-6 and J usage is TRBJ1-1, with a possible D match to TRBD1 (5 bases). Trimming pared 5 bases from V and 1 base from J, leaving 8 bases between. Germline loops: CDR1 SGHVS, CDR2 FNYEAQ. This CDR3 has 13 amino acids. The CDR3 DNA is TGTGCCAGCAGCCCAGGGCGGAACACTGAAGCTTTCTTT. Translation gives CASSPGRNTEAFF.

The chain has TRBV6-6 and TRBJ2-1; TRBD2 matches at 11 bases. V trimming: 6 bases; J trimming: 4 bases; junction bases outside the gene matches: 2. The V gene's germline CDR1 is MNHNY and CDR2 SVGAGI (reference sequence). CDR3 length: 14 residues. The CDR3 DNA is TGTGCCAGCAGGGGACTAGCGGTTTACAATGAGCAGTTCTTC. The encoded protein is CASRGLAVYNEQFF.

In its sample, this clone was seen once. The chain employs TRBV7-3 and TRBJ2-1; the D gene is possibly TRBD2 (7 bases). The ends were cut back, 3 bases at V and 9 bases at J, with 15 bases in the middle. The CDR3 consists of 14 residues. Germline assignment: CDR1 SGHTA and CDR2 FQGTGA. CDR3 region: CASSFRGADGEQFF. CDR3 DNA sequence: TGTGCCAGCAGCTTCCGGGGGGCGGATGGTGAGCAGTTCTTC. Based on the CDR3 plus reference TRBV7-3 and TRBJ2-1, the full variable domain is GAGVSQTPSNKVTEKGKYVELRCDPISGHTALYWYRQSLGQGPEFLIYFQGTGAADDSGLPNDRFFAVRPEGSVSTLKIQRTERGDSAVYLCASSFRGADGEQFFGPGTRLTVL.

The V call is TRBV4-2, the J call TRBJ1-3; D gene uncertain. V dropped 1 base and J dropped 9 bases, with 7 bases sitting between them. Germline V gene lookup returns CDR1 LGHNA and CDR2 YNFKEQ. This CDR3 has 12 residues. The CDR3 sequence: CASSQGAGTIYF. The CDR3 DNA reads as TGTGCCAGCAGCCAAGGAGCAGGCACCATATATTTT.

This rearrangement joins TRBV28 to TRBJ2-3, with 8 bases lining up with TRBD1. CDR1 is MDHEN, CDR2 SYDVKM, per germline. V lost 4 bases and J lost 5; bases outside the gene matches: 8. CDR3 length: 15 residues. The CDR3 DNA follows: TGTGCCAGCAGTTCCAGACAGGGGAGAGGAGATACGCAGTATTTT. Its protein product is CASSSRQGRGDTQYF.

This chain uses TRBV29-1 with TRBJ1-2, with 7 nucleotides matching TRBD1. This CDR3 has 13 amino acids. Looked up from germline, CDR1 is SQVTM and CDR2 is ANQGSEA. The J segment lost 8 bases and the V segment lost 3 bases, leaving 9 bases of the junction unmatched. CDR3 protein: CSVDGRGPGGYTF. CDR3 sequence (DNA): TGCAGCGTTGACGGTAGGGGGCCGGGAGGCTACACCTTC.

The chain employs TRBV14 and TRBJ1-6; no reliable D call. V lost 4 bases, J lost 7 bases, and 11 bases lay in between. The germline gives CDR1 SGHDN, CDR2 FVKESK. This CDR3 has 14 residues. The DNA of the CDR3 is TGTGCCAGCAGCCGTCGAAACGGGAATTCACCCCTCCACTTT. Its protein product is CASSRRNGNSPLHF. Filled out from reference TRBV14 and TRBJ1-6, the complete variable domain reads EAGVTQFPSHSVIEKGQTVTLRCDPISGHDNLYWYRRVMGKEIKFLLHFVKESKQDESGMPNNRFLAERTGGTYSTLKVQPAELEDSGVYFCASSRRNGNSPLHFGNGTRLTVT.

The genes are TRBV7-9 and TRBJ1-5; no firm D call. The CDR3 covers 18 residues. The V and J ends lost 1 base and 2 bases respectively, with 18 bases between them. Germline CDR1 SEHNR, CDR2 FQNEAQ (reference sequence). Here the CDR3 reads CASSLVGVRDSGNQPQHF. The CDR3 region has the DNA TGTGCCAGCAGCTTAGTAGGAGTTCGGGATTCGGGCAATCAGCCCCAGCATTTT.

The J gene is TRBJ1-3, the V gene TRBV5-6, with TRBD1 as a possible D gene (5 bases). The CDR3 is 11 amino acids. V shed 2 bases and J shed 8 bases, with 5 bases lying between them. Germline lookup yields CDR1 SGHDT and CDR2 YYEEEE. The CDR3 sequence is CASSFRDTIYF. CDR3 bases: TGTGCCAGCAGCTTCAGGGACACCATATATTTT.

This clone was seen just once. This chain uses TRBV28 with TRBJ2-5; 10 nucleotides line up with TRBD2. J gave up 4 bases and V 4 bases, and 6 bases lay outside the gene matches. The CDR3 spans 15 residues. Germline V lookup: CDR1 MDHEN, CDR2 SYDVKM. The CDR3 sequence is CASSSSGSLGETQYF. The CDR3 region has the DNA TGTGCCAGCAGTTCTAGCGGGAGCTTGGGAGAGACCCAGTACTTC.

The chain uses TRBV30 and TRBJ2-7; 7 positions match TRBD1. Germline lookup yields CDR1 GTSNPN and CDR2 SVGIG (reference sequence). V gave up 3 bases and J gave up 4 bases; unmatched junction bases: 9. The CDR3 runs 14 residues. CDR3 residues: CAWRLAGGSYEQYF. The CDR3 coding sequence is TGTGCCTGGAGGTTAGCAGGGGGTAGTTACGAGCAGTACTTC.

V gene TRBV7-2 combines with J gene TRBJ1-1; D uncertain. V was shortened by 0 bases and J by 8 bases, with 13 bases between the two germline ends. The CDR3 has 14 amino acids. Germline lookup yields CDR1 SGHTA and CDR2 FQGNSA. Here the CDR3 reads CASSLAQGRLEAFF. Here the CDR3 DNA reads TGTGCCAGCAGCTTAGCGCAAGGCAGGCTGGAAGCTTTCTTT.

The chain joins TRBV18 to TRBJ2-7; TRBD1 agrees at 7 bases. Germline CDR1 KGHSH, CDR2 LQKENI. After removal of 6 bases from V and 2 bases from J, the junction contained 10 bases not matched to a gene. The CDR3 runs to 15 residues. CDR3 bases: TGTGCCAGCTCCCAGGGCAGGACAGGCACCTACGAGCAGTACTTC. The encoded protein is CASSQGRTGTYEQYF.